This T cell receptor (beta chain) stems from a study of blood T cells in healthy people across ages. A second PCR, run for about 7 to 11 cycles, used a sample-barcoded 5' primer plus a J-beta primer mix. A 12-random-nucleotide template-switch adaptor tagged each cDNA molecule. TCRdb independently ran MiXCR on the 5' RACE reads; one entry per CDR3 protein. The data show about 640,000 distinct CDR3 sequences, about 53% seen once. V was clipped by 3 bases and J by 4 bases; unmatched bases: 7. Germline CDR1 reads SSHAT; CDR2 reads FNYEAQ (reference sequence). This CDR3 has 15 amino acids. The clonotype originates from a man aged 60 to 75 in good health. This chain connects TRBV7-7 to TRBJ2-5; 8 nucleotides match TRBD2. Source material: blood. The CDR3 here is CASSFGSGVGETQYF. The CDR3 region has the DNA TGTGCCAGCAGCTTCGGTAGCGGGGTAGGAGAGACCCAGTACTTC.